This passage covers 21 T cell receptor beta chains from one sample sequenced in a study of blood T cell repertoires in COVID-19. Sequenced by immunoSEQ multiplex PCR; TCRdb stores in-frame clones only, minus some. Among some 180,000 clones listed, around 82% were seen once. Sequences were obtained from peripheral blood. Source of these receptors: a man in his 70s with active or convalescent COVID-19.

In this sample, this clone turned up a few times. The chain has TRBV4-3 and TRBJ2-1, with 13 bases aligning to TRBD2. V dropped 4 bases and J dropped 0; count of bases not matched to a gene: 6. Germline CDR1 reads LGHNA; CDR2 reads YSLEER. The length of the CDR3 is 18 residues. DNA for the CDR3: TGCGCCAGCAGCCCTGGTCGGACTAGCGGGAGCTCCTACAATGAGCAGTTCTTC. It encodes CASSPGRTSGSSYNEQFF.

In this sample, this clone turned up a few times. This chain uses TRBV7-3 with TRBJ1-2, with D hard to call. This CDR3 region has 13 residues. From germline, CDR1 is SGHTA and CDR2 FQGTGA. V lost 1 base and J 13 bases, leaving 16 bases between the germline ends. Here the CDR3 DNA reads TGTGCCAGCAGCTTAAATCGTGGGCAGGTTCGCACCTTC. Protein: CASSLNRGQVRTF.

This clone was seen just once. The V and J genes are TRBV7-8 and TRBJ2-1, with D hard to call. CDR1 and CDR2 (germline): SGHVS, FQNEAQ. V was shortened by 0 bases and J by 3 bases, with 12 bases between the two germline ends. The CDR3 totals 16 residues. CDR3 residues: CASSLAPGVIYNEQFF. In DNA form, the CDR3 reads TGTGCCAGCAGCTTAGCACCGGGTGTGATCTACAATGAGCAGTTCTTC.

The chain combines TRBV6-5 with TRBJ2-7; D call uncertain. The V and J ends lost 3 bases and 3 bases respectively, with 9 bases between them. In germline, CDR1 is MNHEY, CDR2 SVGAGI. The CDR3 has 13 amino acids. This CDR3 reads CASSYVNSYEQYF. In DNA, the CDR3 is TGTGCCAGCAGTTATGTAAACAGCTACGAGCAGTACTTC.

The rearrangement links TRBV7-9 to TRBJ1-2; D uncertain. CDR1 SEHNR and CDR2 FQNEAQ come from the germline V gene (reference sequence). Trimming removed 5 bases from V and 4 bases from J, with 20 bases in between. The CDR3 is 16 amino acids. The CDR3 sequence is CASSRGQVVIFYGYTF. In DNA, the CDR3 is TGTGCCAGCAGCCGCGGGCAGGTCGTCATATTCTATGGCTACACCTTC.

This chain links TRBV24-1 with TRBJ2-5, with D tentatively TRBD2 (5 bases). Germline V gene data show CDR1 as KGHDR and CDR2 as SFDVKD. The CDR3 totals 15 residues. V was pared by 4 bases and J by 2 bases, with 13 bases between. The CDR3 DNA reads as TGTGCCACCAGTGACCCGAGACGGGGACAAGAGACCCAGTACTTC. This encodes CATSDPRRGQETQYF.

This rearrangement joins TRBV6-5 to TRBJ2-1, with a possible D match to TRBD2 (6 bases). The CDR3 runs 13 residues. Germline-derived CDR1 and CDR2 are MNHEY and SVGAGI. V lost 8 bases, J lost 7 bases, and 15 bases lay in between. CDR3 nucleotides: TGTGCCAGCGGGTCGGGAGAATGGAATGAGCAGTTCTTC. Translating gives CASGSGEWNEQFF.

The chain carries TRBV5-1 and TRBJ2-2, with TRBD2 as a possible D gene (6 bases). V dropped 1 base and J dropped 1 base, with 23 bases sitting between them. CDR3 length: 20 amino acids. CDR1 and CDR2 (germline): SGHRS, YFSETQ. The CDR3 region is CASSLPLGHKGTVNTGELFF. CDR3 nucleotides: TGCGCCAGCAGCTTGCCTCTAGGCCACAAAGGGACTGTGAACACCGGGGAGCTGTTTTTT.

The chain links TRBV7-2 to TRBJ1-6; no reliable D call. This CDR3 comprises 18 residues. Per germline, CDR1 SGHTA and CDR2 FQGNSA. Trimming took 1 base from V and 0 from J, leaving 13 bases between them. CDR3: CASSLGGLSSSYNSPLHF. The DNA for the CDR3 is TGTGCCAGCAGCTTAGGAGGCCTCAGTAGCTCCTATAATTCACCCCTCCACTTT.

In this sample, this clone turned up once. The chain uses TRBV19 and TRBJ2-7, with 10 nucleotides matching TRBD2. Trimming cost V 6 bases and J 1 base; bases outside gene matches: 6. CDR1 is LNHDA, CDR2 SQIVND, per germline (reference sequence). The CDR3 is 15 amino acids. The CDR3: CASRWGTSASYEQYF. The CDR3, as DNA: TGTGCCAGTAGATGGGGGACTAGCGCGTCCTACGAGCAGTACTTC.

This chain joins TRBV27 and TRBJ1-1; D is uncertain. V lost 7 bases and J lost 11, with 23 bases in between. The CDR3 length is 14 residues. Germline values: CDR1 MNHEY, CDR2 SMNVEV (reference sequence). The CDR3 sequence: CASNETPSTRRAFF. CDR3 nucleotide sequence: TGTGCCAGCAACGAAACCCCCTCCACTCGCAGGGCTTTCTTT.

The rearrangement joins TRBV7-2 to TRBJ1-2; 10 positions match TRBD1. CDR3 size: 14 residues. Germline loops: CDR1 SGHTA, CDR2 FQGNSA. The V gene end was trimmed by 5 bases and the J gene end by 5 bases; junction bases not matched to a gene: 5. The CDR3, as DNA: TGTGCCAGCAGCACCCGGGACAGGGGTTATGGCTACACCTTC. Residues: CASSTRDRGYGYTF.

This clone counts as medium-sized. J is TRBJ1-2 and V is TRBV7-9; tentative D call: TRBD1 (5 bases). The CDR3 runs to 12 residues. Germline values: CDR1 SEHNR, CDR2 FQNEAQ (reference sequence). Between the trimmed V and J ends, which lost 5 bases and 14 bases, there was a span of 18 bases. The CDR3 DNA reads TGTGCCAGCAGCGTCGGAACTCGACAGTTTACCTTC. This translates into CASSVGTRQFTF.

The chain joins TRBV6-5 to TRBJ1-1; tentatively, D is TRBD1 (6 bases). The CDR3 is 13 residues long. Trimming took off 0 bases at V and 7 bases at J, with 9 bases between the two ends. Germline V gene sequence: CDR1 MNHEY, CDR2 SVGAGI. The DNA of the CDR3 is TGTGCCAGCAGTTACTCCCAGGGGCTTGAAGCTTTCTTT. Translating gives CASSYSQGLEAFF.

This clone appeared a few times. The V call is TRBV3-1 (or the pseudogene TRBV3-2), the J call TRBJ1-5; D not resolved. The CDR3 runs 13 residues. Trimming stripped 1 base from V and 7 bases from J, with 8 bases between. Germline CDR1 reads LGHDT; CDR2 reads YNNKEL (reference sequence). CDR3 region: CASSQARSQPQHF. The CDR3 DNA is TGTGCCAGCAGCCAAGCGAGAAGCCAGCCCCAGCATTTT.

This clone came up a few times. The gene calls are TRBV27 and TRBJ2-7; 9 nucleotides agree with TRBD1. The CDR3 is 15 residues long. The V gene end was trimmed by 2 bases and the J gene end by 5 bases; junction bases not matched to a gene: 7. Germline lookup yields CDR1 MNHEY and CDR2 SMNVEV (reference sequence). CDR3: CASSLRTGGTDEQYF. CDR3 in DNA: TGTGCCAGCAGTTTACGAACAGGGGGCACGGACGAGCAGTACTTC.

The chain has TRBV28 and TRBJ1-4, with D unclear. Germline V CDR1 and CDR2: MDHEN, SYDVKM. V lost 8 bases and J lost 3, with 10 bases in between. The CDR3 is 13 residues long. The DNA of the CDR3 is TGTGCCAGCTGTAACAGTCCTAATGAAAAACTGTTTTTT. Residues: CASCNSPNEKLFF.

The genes are TRBV7-2 and TRBJ2-3; TRBD2 agrees at 8 bases. Germline V lookup: CDR1 SGHTA, CDR2 FQGNSA. The CDR3 length is 15 residues. J gave up 2 bases and V 4 bases, and 5 bases lay outside the gene matches. DNA of the CDR3: TGTGCCAGCAGCTCACTAGCGGATTACACAGATACGCAGTATTTT. This sequence encodes CASSSLADYTDTQYF.

The CDR3 is CASSLDPDRSNNEQFF. As DNA, the CDR3 is TGCGCCAGCAGCTTGGATCCGGACAGGTCTAACAATGAGCAGTTCTTC. The chain carries TRBV5-1 and TRBJ2-1; 7 bases line up with TRBD1. The V gene end was trimmed by 0 bases and the J gene end by 5 bases; junction bases not matched to a gene: 8. Per germline, CDR1 SGHRS and CDR2 YFSETQ. The CDR3 consists of 16 residues.

The chain has TRBV7-2 and TRBJ2-5; possible D gene TRBD2, 6 bases. The germline V gene encodes CDR1 SGHTA and CDR2 FQGNSA. The CDR3 runs to 14 residues. The V and J ends lost 5 bases and 0 bases respectively, with 10 bases between them. The CDR3 DNA is TGTGCCAGCAGCGCCTGGGACTACCAAGAGACCCAGTACTTC. It is translated as CASSAWDYQETQYF. Full variable domain (rest looked up from reference TRBV7-2 and TRBJ2-5): GAGVSQSPSNKVTEKGKDVELRCDPISGHTALYWYRQSLGQGLEFLIYFQGNSAPDKSGLPSDRFSAERTGGSVSTLTIQRTQQEDSAVYLCASSAWDYQETQYFGPGTRLLVL.

The chain carries TRBV30 and TRBJ2-6; possibly TRBD1 for D (6 bases). V was pared by 3 bases and J by 0 bases, with 6 bases between. The germline V gene has CDR1 GTSNPN and CDR2 SVGIG (reference sequence). This CDR3 has 14 residues. In nucleotides, the CDR3 is TGTGCCTGGAGACAGGGCTCTGGGGCCAACGTCCTGACTTTC. Protein product: CAWRQGSGANVLTF.